This T cell receptor (beta chain) originates from a study of T cells in Graves' hyperthyroidism and ophthalmopathy. It was considered stable Graves' hyperthyroidism when ophthalmopathy did not progress within 18 months. This clonotype occurred a few times. The CDR3 runs 17 residues. The V and J ends lost 0 bases and 2 bases, in that order; junction bases with no gene match: 8. Germline assignment: CDR1 MGHRA and CDR2 YSYEKL. There were TCR beta CDR3 regions amplified from RNA transcripts. The HTBI primer set was used in a first-round RT-PCR of the TCR CDR3. TCRdb reprocessed the multiplex PCR reads with MiXCR, giving one entry per CDR3 protein. The table has roughly 700,000 distinct CDR3 sequences, 12% to 15% seen once.

This clonotype was obtained from a woman aged 18-29 years with Graves' hyperthyroidism. The specimen sequenced was blood. The chain couples TRBV4-1 to TRBJ2-7; 9 positions agree with TRBD2. CDR3 bases: TGCGCCAGCAGCCAAGATTTGGGGACTAGCCTGACCTACGAGCAGTACTTC. Protein: CASSQDLGTSLTYEQYF.